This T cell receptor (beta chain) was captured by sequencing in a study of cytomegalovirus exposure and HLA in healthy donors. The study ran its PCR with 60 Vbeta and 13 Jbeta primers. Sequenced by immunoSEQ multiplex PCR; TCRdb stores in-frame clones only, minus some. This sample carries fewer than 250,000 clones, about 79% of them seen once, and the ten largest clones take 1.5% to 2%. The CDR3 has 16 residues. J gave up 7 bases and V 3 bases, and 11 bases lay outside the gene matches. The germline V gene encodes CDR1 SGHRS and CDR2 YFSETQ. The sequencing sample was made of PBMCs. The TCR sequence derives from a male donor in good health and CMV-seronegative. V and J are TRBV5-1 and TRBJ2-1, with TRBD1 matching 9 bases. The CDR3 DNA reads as TGCGCCAGCAGCTCGGGGATGGACAGGGGTTGGAATGAGCAGTTCTTC. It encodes CASSSGMDRGWNEQFF. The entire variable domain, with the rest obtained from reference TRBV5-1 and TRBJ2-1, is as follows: KAGVTQTPRYLIKTRGQQVTLSCSPISGHRSVSWYQQTPGQGLQFLFEYFSETQRNKGNFPGRFSGRQFSNSRSEMNVSTLELGDSALYLCASSSGMDRGWNEQFFGPGTRLTVL.